Listed below are T cell receptor beta chains from one sample, sequenced in a study of response to subunit inactivated influenza vaccine. Each CDR3 protein is one row after TCRdb ran MiXCR on the RT-PCR reads. The sample has approximately 530,000 distinct CDR3 sequences, approximately 7.3% seen once; the top ten hold about 12%. The sample was PBMCs from blood, taken roughly 24 months after vaccination. The receptors here all came from a man aged 45 to 70 who received an inactivated influenza vaccine. Each CDR3 is given with its conserved first and last residue. The D gene is left open where the match is weak. Not every row has a clone size; where given, it reads once, few, many or a size class.

v_call	clone_size	j_call	d_call	cdr3_nt	cdr3_aa
TRBV12-3/TRBV12-4	-	TRBJ1-1	TRBD1	TGTGCCAGCAGTTTAGGGACAGGGATCCCCCAGGCGTTGGCTTTCTTT	CASSLGTGIPQALAFF
TRBV4-1	-	TRBJ2-7	-	TGCGCCAGCAGCCGCCTTCCGCTGCATAAAAAGTACTTC	CASSRLPLHKKYF
TRBV28	few	TRBJ2-5	-	TGTGCCAGCGGTGAAGGGAGTGAGACCCAGTACTTC	CASGEGSETQYF
TRBV20-1	few	TRBJ2-7	-	TGCAGTGCTAGAGAAGGGGGATACGAGCAGTACTTC	CSAREGGYEQYF
TRBV6-1	-	TRBJ1-2	-	TGTGCCACTAGAATGGGCAGTTTCAATGGCTACACCTTC	CATRMGSFNGYTF
TRBV6-2/TRBV6-3	many	TRBJ2-4	TRBD1	TGTGCCAGCAGTTACGCGGGACAGGGAAACATTCAGTACTTC	CASSYAGQGNIQYF
TRBV20-1	few	TRBJ1-1	-	TGCAGTAAAAGGCGGGTTGGCACTGAAGCTTTCTTT	CSKRRVGTEAFF
TRBV4-3	few	TRBJ1-2	-	TGCGCCAGCAGCCTAACAGGGACTGGCTACACCTTC	CASSLTGTGYTF
TRBV7-2	-	TRBJ1-2	-	TGTGCCAGCAGCCTATTGGGCGCAGGAAACAGTGGCTACACCTTC	CASSLLGAGNSGYTF
TRBV7-2	many	TRBJ2-5	-	TGTGCCAGCAGCTTAGTGAGGGGAATTCAAGAGACCCAGTACTTC	CASSLVRGIQETQYF
TRBV20-1	-	TRBJ1-1	-	TGCAGTGACAAACCCAGGGCGGAAGGCACTGAAGCTTTCTTT	CSDKPRAEGTEAFF
TRBV6-2/TRBV6-3	few	TRBJ1-2	TRBD1	TGTGCCAGCAGTGGGACAGCTAACTATGGCTACACCTTC	CASSGTANYGYTF
TRBV15	few	TRBJ2-3	TRBD2	TGTGCCACCAGCAGCGGGAGCGGGAGTCTCGATACGCAGTATTTT	CATSSGSGSLDTQYF
TRBV5-1	few	TRBJ2-7	-	TGCGCCAGCAGCCCGGGACGGATCTACGAGCAGTACTTC	CASSPGRIYEQYF
TRBV5-1	few	TRBJ1-3	-	TGCGCCAGCAGCTTCCACTCGGTGGACAGTGCGAGCGGAAACACCATATATTTT	CASSFHSVDSASGNTIYF
TRBV11-2	many	TRBJ1-1	-	TGTGCCAGCAGCTTTCGGGGGAACACTGAAGCTTTCTTT	CASSFRGNTEAFF
TRBV11-2	-	TRBJ2-3	TRBD2	TGTGCCAGCAGCTTAAACATCATCGGGGGGGACACAGATACGCAGTATTTT	CASSLNIIGGDTDTQYF
TRBV7-2	many	TRBJ2-7	TRBD2	TGTGCCAGCCGAAGCCGTCGCGGGAGCTCCTACGAGCAGTACTTC	CASRSRRGSSYEQYF
TRBV3-1	-	TRBJ1-4	-	TGTGCCAGCAGCCAATACCGAACTAATGAAAAACTGTTTTTT	CASSQYRTNEKLFF
TRBV2	few	TRBJ1-4	-	TGTGCCAGCAGTACCACGGGGGGAAGAGAAAAACTGTTTTTT	CASSTTGGREKLFF
TRBV6-5	few	TRBJ2-7	-	TGTGCCAGCAGTTACTCGTTGACAGACACATACGAGCAGTACTTC	CASSYSLTDTYEQYF
TRBV6-5	many	TRBJ1-5	-	TGTGCCAGCAGTTACGTGGGGGCGGGTCAGCCCCAGCATTTT	CASSYVGAGQPQHF
TRBV24-1	many	TRBJ1-5	TRBD1	TGTGCCACCAGCGAAGACAGGGGGAGCAATCAGCCCCAGCATTTT	CATSEDRGSNQPQHF
TRBV10-3	-	TRBJ1-6	-	TGTGCCATCAGTGATGAGGGTAGGGCCCTCCACTTT	CAISDEGRALHF
TRBV7-9	-	TRBJ2-2	-	TGTGCCAGCCAGCAGGATTCGAACACCGGGGAGCTGTTTTTT	CASQQDSNTGELFF
TRBV3-1	-	TRBJ2-6	-	TGTGCCAGCAGCCAAGATTGGGACGTTGGGGCCAACGTCCTGACTTTC	CASSQDWDVGANVLTF
TRBV20-1	-	TRBJ2-3	-	TGCAGTTCCCCTGACTACGGGAACGGGAATACGCAGTATTTT	CSSPDYGNGNTQYF
TRBV4-3	many	TRBJ2-7	-	TGCGCCAGCAGCCAAGATTTACTAGTCGGCGAGCAGTACTTC	CASSQDLLVGEQYF
TRBV25-1	-	TRBJ2-1	TRBD1	TGTGCCAGCAGTGAATTGGGACAGGGCGCGTACAATGAGCAGTTCTTC	CASSELGQGAYNEQFF
TRBV27	many	TRBJ2-2	-	TGTGCCAGCAGTTTCCTGTCTTCCGGGGAGCTGTTTTTT	CASSFLSSGELFF
TRBV29-1	many	TRBJ2-1	-	TGCAGCGTTGAATTTTCTTCAAGCTCCTACAATGAGCAGTTCTTC	CSVEFSSSSYNEQFF
TRBV5-6	many	TRBJ2-1	-	TGTGCCAGCAGCGCGAATAGCAGGCGGCAGTTCTTC	CASSANSRRQFF